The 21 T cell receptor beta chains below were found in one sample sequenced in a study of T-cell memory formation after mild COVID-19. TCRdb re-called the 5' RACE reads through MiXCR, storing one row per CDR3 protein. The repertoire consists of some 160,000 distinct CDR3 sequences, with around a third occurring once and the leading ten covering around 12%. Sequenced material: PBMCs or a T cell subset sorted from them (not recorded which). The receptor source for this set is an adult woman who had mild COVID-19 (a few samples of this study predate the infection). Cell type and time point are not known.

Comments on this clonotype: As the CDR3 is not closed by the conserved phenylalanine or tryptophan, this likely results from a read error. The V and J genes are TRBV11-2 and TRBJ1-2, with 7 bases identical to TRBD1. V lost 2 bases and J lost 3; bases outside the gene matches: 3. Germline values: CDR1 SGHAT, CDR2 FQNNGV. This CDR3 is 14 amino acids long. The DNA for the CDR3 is TGTGCCAGCAGCTTACTAGGGACAGACTATGGCTACACCTTA. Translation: CASSLLGTDYGYTL.

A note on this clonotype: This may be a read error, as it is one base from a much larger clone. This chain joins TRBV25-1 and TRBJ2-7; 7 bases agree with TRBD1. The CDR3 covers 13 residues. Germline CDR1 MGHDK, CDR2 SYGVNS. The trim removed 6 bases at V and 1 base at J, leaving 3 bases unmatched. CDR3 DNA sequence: TGTGCCAGCAGACCGGGACAGTCCTACGAGCAGTACTTC. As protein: CASRPGQSYEQYF.

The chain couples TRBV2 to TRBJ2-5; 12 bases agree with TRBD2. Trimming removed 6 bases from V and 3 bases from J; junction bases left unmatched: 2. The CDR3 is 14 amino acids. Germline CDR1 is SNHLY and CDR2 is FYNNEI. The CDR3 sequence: CASRRTSGEETQYF. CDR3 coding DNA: TGTGCCAGCAGGCGGACTAGCGGGGAAGAGACCCAGTACTTC.

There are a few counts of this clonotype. In DNA, the CDR3 is TGTGCCAGCAGTTTAATGGACAATCAGCCCCAGCATTTT. Translated: CASSLMDNQPQHF. This chain connects TRBV12-3 or TRBV12-4 to TRBJ1-5; D gene unclear. Trimming took off 2 bases at V and 3 bases at J, with 5 bases between the two ends. The CDR3 sequence is 13 residues long.

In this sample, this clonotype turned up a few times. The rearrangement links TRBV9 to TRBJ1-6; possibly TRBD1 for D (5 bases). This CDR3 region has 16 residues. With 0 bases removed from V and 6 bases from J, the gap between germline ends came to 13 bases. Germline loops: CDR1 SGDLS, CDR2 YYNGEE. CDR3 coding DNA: TGTGCCAGCAGCGTAGCTGGAGGGGCGAGTAATTCACCCCTCCACTTT. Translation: CASSVAGGASNSPLHF.

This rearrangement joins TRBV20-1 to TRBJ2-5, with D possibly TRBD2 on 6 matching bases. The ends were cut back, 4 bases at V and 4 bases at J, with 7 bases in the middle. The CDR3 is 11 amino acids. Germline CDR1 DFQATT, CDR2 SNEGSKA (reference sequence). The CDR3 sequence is CSAIGGETQYF. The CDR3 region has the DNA TGCAGTGCTATCGGGGGAGAGACCCAGTACTTC.

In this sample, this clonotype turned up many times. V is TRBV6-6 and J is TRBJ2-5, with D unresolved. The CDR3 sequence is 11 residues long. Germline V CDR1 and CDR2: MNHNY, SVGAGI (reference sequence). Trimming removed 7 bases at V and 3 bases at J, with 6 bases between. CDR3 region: CASTSKETQYF. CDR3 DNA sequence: TGTGCCAGCACTTCAAAAGAGACCCAGTACTTC.

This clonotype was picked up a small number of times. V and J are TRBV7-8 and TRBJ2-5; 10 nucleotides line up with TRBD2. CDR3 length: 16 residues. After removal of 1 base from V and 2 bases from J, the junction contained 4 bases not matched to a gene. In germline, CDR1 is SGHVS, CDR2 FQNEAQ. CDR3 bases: TGTGCCAGCAGCTTAGGGGCTAGCGGGAGACAAGAGACCCAGTACTTC. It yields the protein CASSLGASGRQETQYF.

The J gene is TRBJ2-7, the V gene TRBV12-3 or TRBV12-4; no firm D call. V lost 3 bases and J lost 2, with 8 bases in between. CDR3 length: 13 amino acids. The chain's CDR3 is CASSLNMPYEQYF. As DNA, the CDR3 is TGTGCCAGCAGTTTGAATATGCCCTACGAGCAGTACTTC.

CDR3: CASSKQGIDTQYF. Written as DNA, the CDR3 is TGTGCCAGCAGCAAACAGGGGATAGATACGCAGTATTTT. The V and J genes are TRBV6-5 and TRBJ2-3; 7 nucleotides line up with TRBD1. Trimming took 6 bases from V and 5 from J; bases not matched to a gene: 5. CDR1 is MNHEY and CDR2 is SVGAGI in the germline V gene. This CDR3 comprises 13 residues.

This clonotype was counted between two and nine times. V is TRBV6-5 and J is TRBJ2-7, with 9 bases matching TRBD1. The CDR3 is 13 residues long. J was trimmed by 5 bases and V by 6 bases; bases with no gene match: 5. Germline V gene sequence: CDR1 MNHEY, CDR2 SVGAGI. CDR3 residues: CASRQDRGDEQYF. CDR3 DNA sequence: TGTGCCAGCAGGCAGGACAGGGGTGACGAGCAGTACTTC.

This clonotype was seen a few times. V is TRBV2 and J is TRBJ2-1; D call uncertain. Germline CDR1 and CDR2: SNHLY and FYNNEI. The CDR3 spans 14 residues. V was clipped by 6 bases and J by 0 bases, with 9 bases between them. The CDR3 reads CASSVESSYNEQFF. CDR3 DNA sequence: TGTGCCAGCAGCGTGGAAAGCTCCTACAATGAGCAGTTCTTC.

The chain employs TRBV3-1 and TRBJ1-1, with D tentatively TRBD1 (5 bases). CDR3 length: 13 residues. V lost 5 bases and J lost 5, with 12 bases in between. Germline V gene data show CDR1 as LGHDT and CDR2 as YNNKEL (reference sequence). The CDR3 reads CASSEGAVTEAFF. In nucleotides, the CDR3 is TGTGCCAGCAGCGAAGGGGCCGTAACTGAAGCTTTCTTT.

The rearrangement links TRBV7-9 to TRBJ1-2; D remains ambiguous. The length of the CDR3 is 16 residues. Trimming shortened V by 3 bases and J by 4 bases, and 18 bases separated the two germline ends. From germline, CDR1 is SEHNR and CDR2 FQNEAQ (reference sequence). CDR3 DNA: TGTGCCAGCAGCTTGGGCGGCCCGGCCCCTAGCTATGGCTACACCTTC. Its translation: CASSLGGPAPSYGYTF.

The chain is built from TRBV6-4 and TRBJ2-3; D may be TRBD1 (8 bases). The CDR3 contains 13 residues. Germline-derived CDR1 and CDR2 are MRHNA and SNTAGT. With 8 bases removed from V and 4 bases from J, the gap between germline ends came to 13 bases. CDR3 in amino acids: CASCGGQADTQYF. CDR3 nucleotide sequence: TGTGCCAGCTGCGGGGGACAGGCAGATACGCAGTATTTT.

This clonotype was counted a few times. CDR3 region: CASSPGYGYTF. DNA of the CDR3: TGTGCCAGCAGCCCTGGCTATGGCTACACCTTC. J is TRBJ1-2 and V is TRBV12-3 or TRBV12-4; no clear D. The CDR3 has 11 amino acids. With 6 bases removed from V and 4 bases from J, the gap between germline ends came to 6 bases.

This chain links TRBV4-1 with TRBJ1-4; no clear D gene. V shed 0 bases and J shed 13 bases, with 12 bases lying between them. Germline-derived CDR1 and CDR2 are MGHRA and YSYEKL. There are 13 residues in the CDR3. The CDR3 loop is CASSQDRGGILFF. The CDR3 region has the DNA TGCGCCAGCAGCCAAGATCGTGGTGGGATACTGTTTTTT.

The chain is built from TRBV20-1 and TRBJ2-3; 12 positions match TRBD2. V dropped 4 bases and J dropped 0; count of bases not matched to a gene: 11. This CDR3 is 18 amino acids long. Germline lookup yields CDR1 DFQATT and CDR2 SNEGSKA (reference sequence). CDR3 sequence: CSAIPPVGTSGSTDTQYF. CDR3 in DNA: TGCAGTGCTATCCCGCCGGTTGGGACTAGCGGGAGCACAGATACGCAGTATTTT.

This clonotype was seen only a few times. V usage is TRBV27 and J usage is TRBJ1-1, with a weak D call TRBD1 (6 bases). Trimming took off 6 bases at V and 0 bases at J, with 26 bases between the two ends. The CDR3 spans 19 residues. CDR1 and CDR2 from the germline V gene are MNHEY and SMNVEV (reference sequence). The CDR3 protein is CASSHKLGRGLRMNTEAFF. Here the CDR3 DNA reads TGTGCCAGCAGCCACAAATTGGGCAGGGGATTACGCATGAACACTGAAGCTTTCTTT.

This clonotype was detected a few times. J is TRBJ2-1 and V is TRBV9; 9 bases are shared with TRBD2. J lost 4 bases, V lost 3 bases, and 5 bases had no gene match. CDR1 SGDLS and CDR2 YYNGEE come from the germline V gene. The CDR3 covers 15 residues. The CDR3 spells CASSETSGLYNEQFF. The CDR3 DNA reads TGTGCCAGCAGCGAAACTAGCGGGCTTTACAATGAGCAGTTCTTC.

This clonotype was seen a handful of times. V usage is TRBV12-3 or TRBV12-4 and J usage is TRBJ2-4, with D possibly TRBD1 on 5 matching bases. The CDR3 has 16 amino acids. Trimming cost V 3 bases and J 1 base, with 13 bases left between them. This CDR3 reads CASSFLAQAAKNIQYF. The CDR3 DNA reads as TGTGCCAGCAGTTTCCTCGCACAGGCGGCCAAAAACATTCAGTACTTC.